These 18 T cell receptor beta chains were sequenced from one sample in a study of blood T cell repertoires in COVID-19. Profiled with immunoSEQ multiplex PCR; TCRdb holds only in-frame clones, not every one. The sample holds about 110,000 clones; about 90% are singletons and the top ten take approximately 1%. The specimen sequenced was peripheral blood. These receptors came from a human donor in a cohort sampled during active COVID-19.

The gene calls are TRBV4-2 and TRBJ1-1; 12 bases line up with TRBD1. The CDR3 has 15 residues. Germline-derived CDR1 and CDR2 are LGHNA and YNFKEQ. Trimming removed 6 bases from V and 4 bases from J; junction bases left unmatched: 6. CDR3 sequence (DNA): TGTGCCAGCAGTCATCCGGGACAGGGGGCCACTGAAGCTTTCTTT. It encodes CASSHPGQGATEAFF.

The V gene is TRBV6-2 or TRBV6-3, the J gene TRBJ2-7, with 7 bases identical to TRBD1. Germline assignment: CDR1 MNHEY and CDR2 SVGEGT. Trimming took 6 bases from V and 3 from J; bases not matched to a gene: 5. The CDR3 is 13 residues long. CDR3 loop: CASSRTGVYEQYF. CDR3 sequence (DNA): TGTGCCAGCAGCCGTACAGGGGTCTACGAGCAGTACTTC.

The V call is TRBV7-9, the J call TRBJ2-7; TRBD2 matches at 8 bases. In germline, CDR1 is SEHNR, CDR2 FQNEAQ (reference sequence). This CDR3 is built from 12 residues. The V and J ends lost 5 bases and 5 bases, in that order; junction bases with no gene match: 2. In DNA, the CDR3 is TGTGCCAGCAGCCCCGGGGGGGACGAGCAGTACTTC. Translated: CASSPGGDEQYF.

V usage is TRBV7-9 and J usage is TRBJ1-2, with D possibly TRBD1 on 6 matching bases. The CDR3 is 15 residues long. Trimming took 1 base from V and 6 from J, leaving 15 bases between them. CDR1 and CDR2 (germline): SEHNR, FQNEAQ (reference sequence). For the CDR3, the DNA is TGTGCCAGCAGCTTAGAGGCAACAGGGAGCAATGGCTACACCTTC. Translation: CASSLEATGSNGYTF.

This chain links TRBV11-2 with TRBJ1-1, with no clear D. The CDR3 runs to 13 residues. Trimming removed 0 bases from V and 8 bases from J, with 10 bases in between. Per germline, CDR1 SGHAT and CDR2 FQNNGV. DNA for the CDR3: TGTGCCAGCAGCTTAGATCTCGGTTTCGAAGCTTTCTTT. The encoded protein is CASSLDLGFEAFF.

This chain connects TRBV2 to TRBJ1-4, with D possibly TRBD1 on 6 matching bases. Germline assignment: CDR1 SNHLY and CDR2 FYNNEI. The V end lost 0 bases, the J end lost 4 bases, and 9 bases lay between the germline ends. The CDR3 runs to 15 residues. CDR3 DNA sequence: TGTGCCAGCAGTGAAGCGCAGGACAGTAATGAAAAACTGTTTTTT. This translates into CASSEAQDSNEKLFF.

The J gene is TRBJ2-2, the V gene TRBV15; D not certain. CDR1 and CDR2 from the germline V gene are LNHNV and YYDKDF (reference sequence). Trimming shortened V by 1 base and J by 7 bases, and 10 bases separated the two germline ends. This CDR3 has 14 residues. Written as DNA, the CDR3 is TGTGCCACCAGCAGAGGGTGGGCCGGCGGGGAGCTGTTTTTT. This gives the protein CATSRGWAGGELFF. The entire variable domain, with the rest obtained from reference TRBV15 and TRBJ2-2, is as follows: DAMVIQNPRYQVTQFGKPVTLSCSQTLNHNVMYWYQQKSSQAPKLLFHYYDKDFNNEADTPDNFQSRRPNTSFCFLDIRSPGLGDTAMYLCATSRGWAGGELFFGEGSRLTVL.

J is TRBJ1-1 and V is TRBV7-8; 9 bases map to TRBD1. CDR1 and CDR2 from the germline V gene are SGHVS and FQNEAQ. The CDR3 has 14 amino acids. Trimming at V came to 2 bases and at J to 7 bases, leaving 5 bases not matched to a gene. The CDR3 spells CASSLPPTGGEAFF. The CDR3 bases are TGTGCCAGCAGCTTACCCCCGACAGGGGGTGAAGCTTTCTTT. Filled out from reference TRBV7-8 and TRBJ1-1, the complete variable domain reads GAGVSQSPRYKVAKRGQDVALRCDPISGHVSLFWYQQALGQGPEFLTYFQNEAQLDKSGLPSDRFFAERPEGSVSTLKIQRTQQEDSAVYLCASSLPPTGGEAFFGQGTRLTVV.

The V and J genes are TRBV7-8 and TRBJ1-5, with D perhaps TRBD1 (5 bases). Germline loops: CDR1 SGHVS, CDR2 FQNEAQ. V shed 1 base and J shed 1 base, with 14 bases lying between them. The CDR3 has 17 amino acids. The CDR3 reads CASSLDGRVDSNQPQHF. The DNA of the CDR3 is TGTGCCAGCAGCTTAGATGGCAGGGTGGACAGCAATCAGCCCCAGCATTTT.

The chain joins TRBV7-9 to TRBJ2-1; the D gene is possibly TRBD2 (6 bases). CDR1 and CDR2 (germline): SEHNR, FQNEAQ (reference sequence). The CDR3 sequence is 16 residues long. Trimming pared 5 bases from V and 7 bases from J, leaving 21 bases between. The CDR3, as DNA: TGTGCCAGCAGCCAGCGGGCGGGTCTCGAGGAAAATGAGCAGTTCTTC. Encoded protein: CASSQRAGLEENEQFF.

The chain combines TRBV2 with TRBJ1-2; 8 bases are a match to TRBD1. This CDR3 spans 15 amino acids. Germline lookup yields CDR1 SNHLY and CDR2 FYNNEI. V dropped 2 bases and J dropped 4; count of bases not matched to a gene: 6. The CDR3 sequence is CASSERRTGSYGYTF. The CDR3 nucleotides are TGTGCCAGCAGTGAAAGAAGGACAGGGAGCTATGGCTACACCTTC.

V usage is TRBV2 and J usage is TRBJ2-5, with TRBD2 matching 16 bases. The CDR3 is made up of 19 amino acids. Trimming took 4 bases from V and 5 from J; bases not matched to a gene: 13. Germline V gene lookup returns CDR1 SNHLY and CDR2 FYNNEI. CDR3 sequence: CASSGGTSGRAARRETQYF. The CDR3 nucleotides are TGTGCCAGCAGTGGGGGGACTAGCGGGAGGGCTGCAAGGAGGGAGACCCAGTACTTC.

This chain connects TRBV9 to TRBJ1-2; D perhaps matches TRBD1 (6 bases). Germline lookup yields CDR1 SGDLS and CDR2 YYNGEE. V shed 6 bases and J shed 6 bases, with 18 bases lying between them. The CDR3 has 14 amino acids. This CDR3 is CASTSGPGEDGYTF. The CDR3 nucleotides read TGTGCCAGCACCTCCGGCCCAGGGGAAGATGGCTACACCTTC. The complete variable domain, with remaining parts taken from reference TRBV9 and TRBJ1-2, reads DSGVTQTPKHLITATGQRVTLRCSPRSGDLSVYWYQQSLDQGLQFLIQYYNGEERAKGNILERFSAQQFPDLHSELNLSSLELGDSALYFCASTSGPGEDGYTFGSGTRLTVV.

The J gene is TRBJ2-7, the V gene TRBV14; D gene uncertain. CDR1 SGHDN and CDR2 FVKESK come from the germline V gene. Trimming took 0 bases from V and 6 from J, leaving 6 bases between them. The CDR3 covers 12 residues. The CDR3 DNA reads TGTGCCAGCAGCCAAGATGCGTTCGAGCAGTACTTC. Its protein product is CASSQDAFEQYF.

V gene TRBV11-3 combines with J gene TRBJ1-2; D unclear. Trimming shortened V by 10 bases and J by 0 bases, and 15 bases separated the two germline ends. From germline, CDR1 is SGHNT and CDR2 YENEEA. There are 14 residues in the CDR3. CDR3 in DNA: TGTGCCACCTCCGCGACACCGACTAACTATGGCTACACCTTC. Translating it yields CATSATPTNYGYTF.

The rearrangement joins TRBV5-5 to TRBJ2-7; D call uncertain. This CDR3 contains 13 residues. The germline gives CDR1 SGHKS, CDR2 YYEKEE (reference sequence). V was pared by 1 base and J by 5 bases, with 10 bases between. CDR3 in amino acids: CASSLYHDNEQYF. The CDR3 DNA is TGTGCCAGCAGCTTGTACCACGACAACGAGCAGTACTTC. The full variable domain, rest sourced from reference TRBV5-5 and TRBJ2-7, is DAGVTQSPTHLIKTRGQQVTLRCSPISGHKSVSWYQQVLGQGPQFIFQYYEKEERGRGNFPDRFSARQFPNYSSELNVNALLLGDSALYLCASSLYHDNEQYFGPGTRLTVT.

V is TRBV19 and J is TRBJ1-1, with D maybe TRBD1 (5 bases). The CDR3 loop spans 14 amino acids. Trimming left V 7 bases short and J 3 bases short, with 15 bases between. The germline V gene encodes CDR1 LNHDA and CDR2 SQIVND (reference sequence). The CDR3 DNA sequence: TGTGCCAGTATCCCTGATGGGGCGCACACTGAAGCTTTCTTT. This sequence encodes CASIPDGAHTEAFF. The entire variable domain, with the rest obtained from reference TRBV19 and TRBJ1-1, is as follows: DGGITQSPKYLFRKEGQNVTLSCEQNLNHDAMYWYRQDPGQGLRLIYYSQIVNDFQKGDIAEGYSVSREKKESFPLTVTSAQKNPTAFYLCASIPDGAHTEAFFGQGTRLTVV.

The chain carries TRBV9 and TRBJ2-7; 12 nucleotides line up with TRBD2. Germline loops: CDR1 SGDLS, CDR2 YYNGEE. The CDR3 totals 14 residues. V shed 3 bases and J 3 bases; nucleotides not matched to a gene: 1. In DNA, the CDR3 is TGTGCCAGCAGCGGGACTAGCGGGAACTACGAGCAGTACTTC. Translation gives CASSGTSGNYEQYF.